This TCR beta chain is from a study of identifying expanded T cells in peripheral blood. Libraries were prepared by immunoSEQ multiplex PCR; TCRdb keeps only in-frame clonotypes and omits some of them. The sample contains roughly 56,000 clones, over 75% of which appear only once. Healthy donors had no documented immune events, such as infections, while sampled. Sequencing was performed on blood. This receptor was identified in a person between 18 and 69 years old in good health.

The CDR3 DNA follows: TGTGCCAGCTCTCCCTGGGGACAGGGTATGAACACTGAAGCTTTCTTT. This translates into CASSPWGQGMNTEAFF. The chain recombines TRBV18 with TRBJ1-1, with TRBD1 identical over 9 bases. The CDR3 is 16 amino acids. In germline, CDR1 is KGHSH, CDR2 LQKENI. V dropped 6 bases and J dropped 0; count of bases not matched to a gene: 8.